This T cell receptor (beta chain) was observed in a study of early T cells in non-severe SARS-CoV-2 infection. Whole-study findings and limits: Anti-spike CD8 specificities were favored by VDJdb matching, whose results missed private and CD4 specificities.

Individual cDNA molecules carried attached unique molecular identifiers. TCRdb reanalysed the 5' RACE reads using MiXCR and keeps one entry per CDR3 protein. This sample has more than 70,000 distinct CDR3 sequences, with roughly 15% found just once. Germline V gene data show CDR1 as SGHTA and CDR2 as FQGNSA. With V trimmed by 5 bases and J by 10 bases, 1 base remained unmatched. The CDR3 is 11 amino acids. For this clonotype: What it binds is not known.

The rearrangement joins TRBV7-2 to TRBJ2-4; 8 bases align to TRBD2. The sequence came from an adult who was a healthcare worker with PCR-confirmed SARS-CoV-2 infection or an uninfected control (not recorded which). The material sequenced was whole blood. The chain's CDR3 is CASSRGGIQYF. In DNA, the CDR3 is TGTGCCAGCAGCCGCGGGGGGATTCAGTACTTC.